Listed here are 20 T cell receptor beta chains from one sample, sequenced in a study of T cell responses to AZD1222 COVID-19 vaccine. The repertoire was sequenced with immunoSEQ multiplex PCR; TCRdb's copy has only in-frame clones and lacks some. The table includes approximately 160,000 clones, 85% to 95% detected once. Specimen: peripheral blood, collected on day 0 of AZD1222 vaccination. These receptors were taken from an adult in good health.

The V and J genes are TRBV7-3 and TRBJ1-3, with 7 nucleotides matching TRBD1. CDR1 is SGHTA and CDR2 is FQGTGA in the germline V gene. The length of the CDR3 is 16 residues. V gave up 3 bases and J gave up 0 bases; unmatched junction bases: 5. Here the CDR3 DNA reads TGTGCCAGCAGCTTCTCGGGACAGAGCTCTGGAAACACCATATATTTT. It translates to CASSFSGQSSGNTIYF. Full variable domain (missing parts from reference TRBV7-3 and TRBJ1-3): GAGVSQTPSNKVTEKGKYVELRCDPISGHTALYWYRQSLGQGPEFLIYFQGTGAADDSGLPNDRFFAVRPEGSVSTLKIQRTERGDSAVYLCASSFSGQSSGNTIYFGEGSWLTVV.

The genes are TRBV11-2 and TRBJ2-1; perhaps TRBD2 as D (6 bases). Trimming took 5 bases from V and 0 from J, leaving 14 bases between them. The CDR3 contains 16 residues. CDR1 is SGHAT, CDR2 FQNNGV, per germline. CDR3 coding DNA: TGTGCCAGCAGCCCTCGGGCGGGGAGCTCCTACAATGAGCAGTTCTTC. This translates into CASSPRAGSSYNEQFF.

The rearrangement uses TRBV5-4 and TRBJ1-5; D is unresolved. V was trimmed by 2 bases and J by 6 bases, leaving 6 bases between them. Germline lookup yields CDR1 SGHNT and CDR2 YYREEE (reference sequence). The CDR3 contains 12 residues. In DNA, the CDR3 is TGTGCCAGCAGCTTAGAGGGTCAGCCCCAGCATTTT. Translating gives CASSLEGQPQHF.

CDR3 coding DNA: TGTGCCAGCAGCTTTGTAGCGGGGGGGCCCGTCGAGACCCAGTACTTC. This codes for CASSFVAGGPVETQYF. The chain has TRBV13 and TRBJ2-5; 11 nucleotides match TRBD2. The CDR3 covers 16 residues. Looked up from germline, CDR1 is PRHDT and CDR2 is FYEKMQ (reference sequence). The J segment lost 5 bases and the V segment lost 3 bases, leaving 8 bases of the junction unmatched.

This sequence joins TRBV19 and TRBJ2-1; D unresolved. The CDR3 runs to 11 residues. Germline loops: CDR1 LNHDA, CDR2 SQIVND (reference sequence). Between the trimmed V and J ends, which lost 5 bases and 9 bases, there was a span of 8 bases. In DNA form, the CDR3 reads TGTGCCAGTAGTGCCCGCTTTGAGCAGTTCTTC. It yields the protein CASSARFEQFF. Full variable domain (outside the CDR3, taken from reference TRBV19 and TRBJ2-1): DGGITQSPKYLFRKEGQNVTLSCEQNLNHDAMYWYRQDPGQGLRLIYYSQIVNDFQKGDIAEGYSVSREKKESFPLTVTSAQKNPTAFYLCASSARFEQFFGPGTRLTVL.

The V and J genes are TRBV24-1 and TRBJ2-3; D might be TRBD1 (6 bases). Deletions cut 3 bases from V and 4 bases from J, with 13 bases between. The CDR3 extends over 15 amino acids. Germline CDR1 is KGHDR and CDR2 is SFDVKD. CDR3 region: CATSDGQQISDTQYF. Here the CDR3 DNA reads TGTGCCACCAGTGATGGACAGCAGATCTCAGATACGCAGTATTTT.

This chain connects TRBV5-6 to TRBJ2-7, with D maybe TRBD2 (6 bases). This CDR3 comprises 14 residues. Germline V gives CDR1 SGHDT, CDR2 YYEEEE. Trimming took off 4 bases at V and 4 bases at J, with 15 bases between the two ends. CDR3 DNA: TGTGCCAGCAGCCAAAATCGACTAGGGTACGAGCAGTACTTC. As protein: CASSQNRLGYEQYF.

This chain uses TRBV15 with TRBJ1-2; D is unclear. The germline V gene has CDR1 LNHNV and CDR2 YYDKDF (reference sequence). The CDR3 consists of 14 residues. The CDR3 protein is CGLLGLVGVYGYTF. DNA for the CDR3: TGTGGCCTCTTGGGGTTGGTTGGAGTATATGGCTACACCTTC.

The gene calls are TRBV11-3 and TRBJ1-4, with TRBD1 matching 7 bases. The CDR3 covers 15 residues. V lost 2 bases and J lost 4; bases outside the gene matches: 4. Germline V gives CDR1 SGHNT, CDR2 YENEEA. DNA of the CDR3: TGTGCCAGCAGCTTAACGGGACAGATTAATGAAAAACTGTTTTTT. It is translated as CASSLTGQINEKLFF.

The chain uses TRBV29-1 and TRBJ2-1; D could derive from TRBD1 or TRBD2 (5 bases each). The CDR3 covers 15 residues. CDR1 and CDR2 (germline): SQVTM, ANQGSEA. V was clipped by 1 base and J by 8 bases, with 18 bases between them. The chain's CDR3 is CSVEVRDHSRHEQFF. Here the CDR3 DNA reads TGCAGCGTTGAAGTCCGGGACCATAGCCGACATGAGCAGTTCTTC.

The gene calls are TRBV7-2 and TRBJ1-3; TRBD1 is a possible D gene (5 bases). V lost 1 base and J lost 3, with 7 bases in between. This CDR3 has 14 residues. Germline CDR1 SGHTA, CDR2 FQGNSA. CDR3 sequence: CASSLDRGGNTIYF. The CDR3 DNA is TGTGCCAGCAGCTTAGATAGGGGTGGAAACACCATATATTTT.

The rearrangement uses TRBV2 and TRBJ1-5; no reliable D call. Trimming stripped 5 bases from V and 2 bases from J, with 10 bases between. The CDR3 totals 14 residues. The V gene's germline CDR1 is SNHLY and CDR2 FYNNEI. This CDR3 is CASSRRVGNQPQHF. The CDR3 DNA reads TGTGCCAGCAGTCGAAGGGTGGGCAATCAGCCCCAGCATTTT.

This clone was observed once. This chain uses TRBV29-1 with TRBJ1-1; D is undetermined. Germline V gene sequence: CDR1 SQVTM, CDR2 ANQGSEA. The ends were cut back, 5 bases at V and 6 bases at J, with 16 bases in the middle. The CDR3 spans 13 residues. The CDR3 DNA reads as TGCAGCGTTTCCCCGATCGGTGGGGCTGAAGCTTTCTTT. Translation: CSVSPIGGAEAFF.

The chain recombines TRBV30 with TRBJ1-3; maybe TRBD1 (5 bases). The V end lost 3 bases, the J end lost 2 bases, and 8 bases lay between the germline ends. This CDR3 is 13 amino acids long. Germline V gene sequence: CDR1 GTSNPN, CDR2 SVGIG (reference sequence). CDR3 coding DNA: TGTGCCTGGAGCCAGGGAACTGGAAACACCATATATTTT. Its protein product is CAWSQGTGNTIYF. The full variable domain, completed using reference TRBV30 and TRBJ1-3, is SQTIHQWPATLVQPVGSPLSLECTVEGTSNPNLYWYRQAAGRGLQLLFYSVGIGQISSEVPQNLSASRPQDRQFILSSKKLLLSDSGFYLCAWSQGTGNTIYFGEGSWLTVV.

The chain combines TRBV12-3 or TRBV12-4 with TRBJ1-4; no clear D. Trimming shortened V by 5 bases and J by 4 bases, and 8 bases separated the two germline ends. This CDR3 is built from 13 residues. CDR3 amino acids: CASSGEGNEKLFF. In nucleotides, the CDR3 is TGTGCCAGCAGTGGGGAGGGTAATGAAAAACTGTTTTTT.

This clone was seen more than once but under ten times. The chain joins TRBV2 to TRBJ1-2; D not resolved. There are 13 residues in the CDR3. Germline V gene data show CDR1 as SNHLY and CDR2 as FYNNEI. V lost 7 bases, J lost 0 bases, and 9 bases lay in between. CDR3 in DNA: TGTGCCAGCACCGCGGGGTCTAACTATGGCTACACCTTC. Its protein is CASTAGSNYGYTF.

The chain is built from TRBV6-6 and TRBJ1-2; D gene unclear. Deletions cut 2 bases from V and 2 bases from J, with 12 bases between. Germline assignment: CDR1 MNHNY and CDR2 SVGAGI (reference sequence). The CDR3 contains 15 residues. CDR3 sequence: CASSYAAVGNYGYTF. The CDR3 DNA sequence: TGTGCCAGCAGTTACGCGGCAGTTGGAAACTATGGCTACACCTTC.

CDR3 region: CASSYSPDTQYF. In DNA form, the CDR3 reads TGTGCCAGCAGTTACTCACCGGATACGCAGTATTTT. The rearrangement uses TRBV6-6 and TRBJ2-3, with unresolved D. The CDR3 covers 12 residues. Germline-derived CDR1 and CDR2 are MNHNY and SVGAGI (reference sequence). The germline V and J ends were trimmed by 0 bases and 6 bases, with 4 bases remaining between them.

The chain employs TRBV7-8 and TRBJ2-7; no definite D call. The V gene's germline CDR1 is SGHVS and CDR2 FQNEAQ. The CDR3 extends over 14 amino acids. V lost 1 base, J lost 6 bases, and 13 bases lay in between. CDR3 loop: CASSLVFRDPEQYF. CDR3 coding DNA: TGTGCCAGCAGCTTAGTATTTCGCGATCCCGAGCAGTACTTC.

The rearrangement joins TRBV5-5 to TRBJ2-3; 11 bases are a match to TRBD2. The CDR3 is 16 residues long. Germline trimming cut 4 bases from V and 5 bases from J; bases unmatched to any gene: 9. Germline V CDR1 and CDR2: SGHKS, YYEKEE (reference sequence). CDR3 sequence: CASSALAGGQLDTQYF. In DNA form, the CDR3 reads TGTGCCAGCAGCGCATTAGCGGGGGGGCAGCTAGATACGCAGTATTTT. The variable domain in full, with the rest retrieved from reference TRBV5-5 and TRBJ2-3, is DAGVTQSPTHLIKTRGQQVTLRCSPISGHKSVSWYQQVLGQGPQFIFQYYEKEERGRGNFPDRFSARQFPNYSSELNVNALLLGDSALYLCASSALAGGQLDTQYFGPGTRLTVL.